This T cell receptor (beta chain) appears in the sequencing data of a study of T-cell reconstitution after alpha-beta-depleted transplantation in children. Overall study results and limits: Some patients' high day-60 TCRbeta diversity was attributed to recipient cells surviving conditioning. Among T cells one year after transplant, newly produced cells accounted for most counts and diversity. At around two months after transplant, the alpha-beta T cells were reportedly derived from several hundred expanded clones that came from non-depleted graft cells.

In the case of this clonotype: What it binds is unknown.

Library preparation (for TCRbeta) was performed with unique molecular identifiers. TCRdb recomputed calls from the PCR reads with MiXCR, one row per CDR3 protein. Of about 580,000 distinct CDR3 sequences in the sample, about 23% are singletons; the top ten hold 14%. V lost 0 bases and J lost 4; bases outside the gene matches: 12. This CDR3 contains 18 residues. Germline V CDR1 and CDR2: SGDLS, YYNGEE. The receptor comes from a boy less than two years old who had a stem cell transplant for acute myeloid leukemia, so the T cells may come from the graft donor. The sequencing used PBMCs, mostly from graft donor cells, collected 360 days after TCRalphabeta/CD19-depleted stem cell transplant. The gene calls are TRBV9 and TRBJ2-2, with 7 bases that match TRBD1. The CDR3 loop is CASSVEGGTRSGTGELFF. CDR3 sequence (DNA): TGTGCCAGCAGCGTAGAAGGGGGCACCAGAAGCGGCACCGGGGAGCTGTTTTTT.